These 17 T cell receptor beta chains were all obtained from the same sample, sequenced in a study of patients and donors after allogeneic stem cell transplantation. TCRdb re-analysed the RT-PCR reads in MiXCR, keeping a single row per CDR3 protein. The sample lists about 960,000 distinct CDR3 sequences; about a sixth were seen once. Sequences were obtained from blood, either unsorted or a sorted T cell fraction (not recorded which). These receptors all come from a human donor who was either an allogeneic HSCT recipient or a stem cell or donor lymphocyte infusion donor (not recorded which). It is not recorded whose cells these are; they may come from a transplant donor.

The gene calls are TRBV4-3 and TRBJ1-2; D not certain. CDR3 size: 17 residues. The germline CDR1 and CDR2 sequences are LGHNA and YSLEER. V lost 0 bases and J lost 4, with 18 bases in between. In DNA, the CDR3 is TGCGCCAGCAGCCAAGAGGGGTTTCGGGAGGGCTCCTATGGCTACACCTTC. Translated, it gives CASSQEGFREGSYGYTF.

V and J are TRBV11-2 and TRBJ1-3; TRBD1 agrees at 9 bases. CDR3 length: 14 residues. V lost 4 bases, J lost 3 bases, and 1 base stayed unmatched. Germline V lookup: CDR1 SGHAT, CDR2 FQNNGV. The CDR3 sequence is CASSWTGDGNTIYF. The CDR3 DNA sequence: TGTGCCAGCAGCTGGACAGGGGATGGAAACACCATATATTTT.

The rearrangement links TRBV20-1 to TRBJ2-1; 10 nucleotides line up with TRBD2. Unmatched junction bases numbered 9, after V lost 5 bases and J lost 2 bases. The CDR3 has 16 residues. Germline CDR1 DFQATT, CDR2 SNEGSKA (reference sequence). DNA of the CDR3: TGCAGTGCTGAGCGGCGGCTAGCGGGGGCCTACAATGAGCAGTTCTTC. Translated: CSAERRLAGAYNEQFF.

In this sample, this clonotype turned up a few times. The V call is TRBV11-2, the J call TRBJ2-7; 7 bases align to TRBD1. This CDR3 spans 12 amino acids. The V segment lost 5 bases and the J segment 6 bases; nucleotides outside the gene matches: 4. Germline CDR1 SGHAT, CDR2 FQNNGV. The CDR3 is CASSQDRAEQYF. The CDR3 DNA is TGTGCCAGCAGCCAAGACAGGGCCGAGCAGTACTTC.

The rearrangement links TRBV5-1 to TRBJ2-1; 9 bases match TRBD1. Trimming at V came to 4 bases and at J to 6 bases, leaving 8 bases not matched to a gene. Germline CDR1 is SGHRS and CDR2 is YFSETQ. This CDR3 region has 15 residues. Written as DNA, the CDR3 is TGCGCCAGCAGCCCCCTTCCGGACAGGGGCAATGAGCAGTTCTTC. Translation gives CASSPLPDRGNEQFF.

V and J are TRBV5-1 and TRBJ2-7; unclear D gene. Germline V CDR1 and CDR2: SGHRS, YFSETQ. This CDR3 has 16 amino acids. Trimming left V 0 bases short and J 3 bases short, with 16 bases between. This CDR3 reads CASSLAVAGPFYEQYF. In nucleotides, the CDR3 is TGCGCCAGCAGCTTGGCTGTGGCAGGACCCTTCTACGAGCAGTACTTC. The full variable domain, rest sourced from reference TRBV5-1 and TRBJ2-7, is KAGVTQTPRYLIKTRGQQVTLSCSPISGHRSVSWYQQTPGQGLQFLFEYFSETQRNKGNFPGRFSGRQFSNSRSEMNVSTLELGDSALYLCASSLAVAGPFYEQYFGPGTRLTVT.

This clonotype was detected only a few times. The chain carries TRBV20-1 and TRBJ2-5, with 11 bases fitting TRBD1. The ends lost 5 bases at V and 4 bases at J; junction bases unmatched: 9. Germline V gives CDR1 DFQATT, CDR2 SNEGSKA (reference sequence). There are 15 residues in the CDR3. CDR3 coding DNA: TGCAGTGCTGGGACAGGGGGGGGGTCCCGAGAGACCCAGTACTTC. It is translated as CSAGTGGGSRETQYF.

This clonotype was observed a few times. CDR3 coding DNA: TGCAGTGCTAGAGACCCCAGGGGCGAGCAGTTCTTC. This gives the protein CSARDPRGEQFF. This chain uses TRBV20-1 with TRBJ2-1, with D maybe TRBD1 (6 bases). Germline CDR1 is DFQATT and CDR2 is SNEGSKA (reference sequence). With 0 bases removed from V and 10 bases from J, the gap between germline ends came to 10 bases. The CDR3 is made up of 12 amino acids.

In this sample, this clonotype turned up a few times. J is TRBJ2-7 and V is TRBV20-1, with D perhaps TRBD1 or TRBD2 (5 bases each). Germline V gene data show CDR1 as DFQATT and CDR2 as SNEGSKA (reference sequence). The CDR3 runs 16 residues. V lost 1 base and J 6 bases, leaving 22 bases between the germline ends. CDR3 amino acids: CSARVGGTGPLGEQYF. CDR3 bases: TGCAGTGCTAGAGTTGGGGGTACAGGACCATTAGGCGAGCAGTACTTC.

Concerning this clonotype itself: At one end, the junction sequence differs from germline, possibly due to a read error. CDR3 coding DNA: TGTGCTAGTGCCCGGGGCATGAACACGGAAGCTTTCTTT. Translated, it gives CASARGMNTEAFF. This chain links TRBV12-5 with TRBJ1-1; possibly TRBD1 for D (5 bases). The CDR3 consists of 13 residues. Germline CDR1 is LGHNT and CDR2 is FRNRAP. The complete variable domain, with remaining parts taken from reference TRBV12-5 and TRBJ1-1, reads DARVTQTPRHKVTEMGQEVTMRCQPILGHNTVFWYRQTMMQGLELLAYFRNRAPLDDSGMPKDRFSAEMPDATLATLKIQPSEPRDSAVYFCASARGMNTEAFFGQGTRLTVV.

CDR3 loop: CASSIRTGGGDTQYF. For the CDR3, the DNA is TGTGCCAGCAGCATTAGGACAGGGGGAGGAGATACGCAGTATTTT. This chain connects TRBV9 to TRBJ2-3; 10 bases are shared with TRBD1. V shed 4 bases and J 5 bases; nucleotides not matched to a gene: 7. Per germline, CDR1 SGDLS and CDR2 YYNGEE. The CDR3 runs 15 residues.

In this sample, this clonotype turned up a few times. V and J are TRBV9 and TRBJ1-1; 11 nucleotides align to TRBD1. The germline V gene has CDR1 SGDLS and CDR2 YYNGEE. This CDR3 has 15 residues. J lost 7 bases, V lost 4 bases, and 9 bases had no gene match. The CDR3 coding sequence is TGTGCCAGCAGCCCGAGGACAGGGGGCTATAATGAAGCTTTCTTT. Protein product: CASSPRTGGYNEAFF.

A few counts support this clonotype. The rearrangement joins TRBV18 to TRBJ2-5, with TRBD2 identical over 7 bases. V gave up 2 bases and J gave up 3 bases; unmatched junction bases: 6. Per the germline V gene, CDR1 is KGHSH and CDR2 is LQKENI. The CDR3 consists of 15 residues. This chain's CDR3 is CASSPKEGGKETQYF. DNA of the CDR3: TGTGCCAGCTCACCAAAGGAGGGAGGGAAAGAGACCCAGTACTTC.

The J gene is TRBJ1-5, the V gene TRBV4-2, with 7 positions matching TRBD1. The CDR3 spans 17 residues. The junction had 7 bases not matched to a gene; V was cut back by 0 bases and J by 2 bases. Germline lookup yields CDR1 LGHNA and CDR2 YNFKEQ. CDR3 DNA: TGTGCCAGCAGCCAAGATTCGGCCAGGGGGGGCAATCAGCCCCAGCATTTT. Translation gives CASSQDSARGGNQPQHF.

The sample holds a few counts of this clonotype. The CDR3, as DNA: TGCAGTGCCCAGGACAGGTTTAGCAATCAGCCCCAGCATTTT. This gives the protein CSAQDRFSNQPQHF. The rearrangement joins TRBV20-1 to TRBJ1-5; 7 bases agree with TRBD1. The trim removed 6 bases at V and 0 bases at J, leaving 5 bases unmatched. Per the germline V gene, CDR1 is DFQATT and CDR2 is SNEGSKA (reference sequence). The CDR3 consists of 14 residues.

This clonotype was detected only a few times. The gene calls are TRBV12-3 or TRBV12-4 and TRBJ1-4; TRBD1 aligns across 9 bases. The CDR3 totals 14 residues. V lost 6 bases to trimming and J lost 6 bases; unmatched junction nucleotides: 5. CDR3 region: CASRPGQGYEKLFF. CDR3 sequence (DNA): TGTGCCAGCAGGCCGGGACAGGGTTATGAAAAACTGTTTTTT.

This clonotype was detected many times. J is TRBJ1-5 and V is TRBV12-3 or TRBV12-4; a weak D match, TRBD1 (6 bases). Deletions cut 6 bases from V and 6 bases from J, with 18 bases between. This CDR3 is 15 amino acids long. The DNA for the CDR3 is TGTGCCAGCAGACCGAATACAGGGTTAATTCAGCCCCAGCATTTT. Translating gives CASRPNTGLIQPQHF.